Given below is one T cell receptor (beta chain) in context. Antigen unknown. This entry is derived from a study of shared clonotypes between healthy human individuals. Per the germline V gene, CDR1 is MDHEN and CDR2 is SYDVKM. V lost 2 bases, J lost 7 bases, and 7 bases stayed unmatched. CDR3 length: 15 residues. Study-wide results and caveats: Sequencing depth was predicted to influence how clonotypes are shared among donors.

The table came from immunoSEQ multiplex PCR; TCRdb's copy has only in-frame clones and leaves some out. The sample contains roughly 720,000 clones, 90% of which appear only once. This clonotype was sampled from a man aged 18 to 30 in good health. Some clones in this sample may be carry-over from other donors' samples. V and J are TRBV28 and TRBJ1-4; TRBD1 agrees at 7 bases. The sequenced sample consisted of memory CD8+ T cells from PBMCs. The subset is: CD45RO+ cells pooled with CCR7-negative TemRA cells. The CDR3 here is CASSLLGTAGEKLFF. The CDR3 DNA follows: TGTGCCAGCAGTTTACTTGGGACAGCCGGTGAAAAACTGTTTTTT.